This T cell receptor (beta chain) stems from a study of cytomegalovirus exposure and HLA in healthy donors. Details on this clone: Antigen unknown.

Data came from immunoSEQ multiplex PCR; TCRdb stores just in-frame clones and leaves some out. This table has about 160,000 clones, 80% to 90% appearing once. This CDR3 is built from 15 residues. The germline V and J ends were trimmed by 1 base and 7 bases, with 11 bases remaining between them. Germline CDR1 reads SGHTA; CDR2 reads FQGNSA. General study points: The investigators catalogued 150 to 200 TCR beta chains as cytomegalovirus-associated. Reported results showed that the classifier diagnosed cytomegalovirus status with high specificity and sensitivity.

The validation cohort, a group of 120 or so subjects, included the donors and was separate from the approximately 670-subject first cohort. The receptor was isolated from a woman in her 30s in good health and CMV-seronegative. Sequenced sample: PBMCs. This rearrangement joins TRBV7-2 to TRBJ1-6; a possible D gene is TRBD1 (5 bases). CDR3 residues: CASSLDLGRNSPLHF. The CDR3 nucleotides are TGTGCCAGCAGCTTAGATCTGGGGCGGAATTCACCCCTCCACTTT.